The source of this T cell receptor beta chain is a study of OX40 agonist ivuxolimab in advanced cancers. Study overall: Patients achieving partial responses numbered three: one hepatocellular carcinoma case and two cutaneous melanoma cases. Findings of the study overall: Clonal expansion was seen in CD4+ and CD8+ blood T cells by week 6 at 0.1 to 3.0 mg/kg. It was also the case that some nonresponders had low normalized T-cell clonal expansion. It was not determined which antigens were specifically recognized by the peripheral T cells that had undergone clonal expansion.

Assay: immunoSEQ multiplex PCR; the TCRdb copy retains only in-frame clones and omits some. The profile shows about 20,000 clones, more than 75% of them singletons. The CDR3 contains 13 residues. Germline V lookup: CDR1 SQVTM, CDR2 ANQGSEA. V was trimmed by 8 bases and J by 2 bases, leaving 15 bases between them. About this clone: The antigen is unknown.

This chain links TRBV29-1 with TRBJ1-2; D is perhaps TRBD1 (5 bases). The source material was CD4+ or CD8+ T cells sorted from blood, sampled in a trial of the OX40 agonist ivuxolimab. This sequence was found in an adult with an advanced solid tumor such as melanoma, head and neck, liver or kidney cancer. In DNA, the CDR3 is TGCAGCTTAGAAGACAGATCCAACTATGGCTACACCTTC. Translation: CSLEDRSNYGYTF. Drawing the rest from reference TRBV29-1 and TRBJ1-2, the complete variable domain is SAVISQKPSRDICQRGTSLTIQCQVDSQVTMMFWYRQQPGQSLTLIATANQGSEATYESGFVIDKFPISRPNLTFSTLTVSNMSPEDSSIYLCSLEDRSNYGYTFGSGTRLTVV.